This T cell receptor beta chain was sequenced in a study of cytomegalovirus exposure and HLA in healthy donors. Study-wide points: The study flagged approximately 180 TCR beta chains as cytomegalovirus-associated. Rare TCR sequences predominated, though certain public TCRs were found in many donors.

Concerning this clone: Its antigen is unidentified.

The PCR contained 60 Vbeta and 13 Jbeta primers. TCRdb's copy holds only in-frame clones and misses some; the assay was immunoSEQ multiplex PCR. The sample records some 250,000 clones, about 80% being singletons. This CDR3 has 13 amino acids. CDR1 is LGHNA, CDR2 YSLEER, per germline. The germline V and J ends were trimmed by 1 base and 6 bases, with 10 bases remaining between them. The TCR originated in a woman aged 40 to 50 in good health and CMV-seropositive. Sample: PBMCs. The chain couples TRBV4-3 to TRBJ2-7; possibly TRBD1 for D (5 bases). The CDR3 sequence: CASSQGPRGEQYF. Here the CDR3 DNA reads TGCGCCAGCAGCCAAGGGCCAAGGGGCGAGCAGTACTTC.